This is a list of T cell receptor beta chains from one sample in a study of shared clonotypes between healthy human individuals. Data came from immunoSEQ multiplex PCR; TCRdb stores just in-frame clones and leaves some out. The sample consists of 450,000 to 500,000 clones, around 85% of them appearing once. Sequencing input: PBMCs. Receptors were obtained from a woman in her forties in good health. Some clones in this sample may be carry-over from other donors' samples. CDR3s include the opening cysteine and the closing phenylalanine or tryptophan. A D gene is named only where the DNA matches it firmly. Rows give clone size only sometimes, using once, few, many, or a class for an expanded clone.

D gene,J gene,V gene,clone size,CDR3 protein,CDR3 DNA
-,TRBJ2-1,TRBV18,-,CASSPAAASYNEQFF,TGTGCCAGCTCACCAGCAGCGGCCTCCTACAATGAGCAGTTCTTC
TRBD2,TRBJ2-3,TRBV11-2,-,CASSLASLAGVDTQYF,TGTGCCAGCAGCTTAGCTAGTCTAGCGGGAGTTGATACGCAGTATTTT
-,TRBJ2-7,TRBV5-1,once,CASTGQGPSGEQYF,TGCGCCAGCACTGGCCAGGGGCCCTCGGGCGAGCAGTACTTC
-,TRBJ1-1,TRBV6-5,few,CASTLRENTEAFF,TGTGCCAGCACCCTCAGGGAAAACACTGAAGCTTTCTTT
-,TRBJ2-2,TRBV5-1,many,CASSAGLTTGELFF,TGCGCCAGCAGCGCGGGACTTACCACCGGGGAGCTGTTTTTT
-,TRBJ1-2,TRBV5-6,-,CASSLGGQTPYGYTF,TGTGCCAGCAGCTTGGGCGGCCAAACTCCCTATGGCTACACCTTC
TRBD1,TRBJ1-1,TRBV6-5,-,CASRPPGQGARAFF,TGTGCCAGCAGACCCCCCGGACAGGGGGCGAGGGCTTTCTTT
-,TRBJ1-5,TRBV30,-,CAWSAPVGGNQPQHF,TGTGCCTGGAGTGCCCCCGTTGGGGGGAATCAGCCCCAGCATTTT
TRBD1,TRBJ1-2,TRBV6-4,-,CASSEGGTGGANYGYTF,TGTGCCAGCAGTGAAGGGGGGACAGGGGGCGCGAACTATGGCTACACCTTC
TRBD2,TRBJ2-4,TRBV28,-,CASSWTSGRAGGNIQYF,TGTGCCAGCAGTTGGACTAGCGGGAGGGCGGGGGGAAACATTCAGTACTTC
TRBD2,TRBJ2-1,TRBV11-2,-,CASSLPSGSSYNEQFF,TGTGCCAGCAGCTTACCTAGCGGGAGCTCCTACAATGAGCAGTTCTTC
-,TRBJ2-2,TRBV29-1,-,CSTRAWATGELFF,TGCAGCACCCGGGCTTGGGCCACCGGGGAGCTGTTTTTT
TRBD2,TRBJ2-1,TRBV29-1,-,CSVEAPSGRSPYNEQFF,TGCAGCGTTGAAGCTCCTAGCGGGAGATCGCCCTACAATGAGCAGTTCTTC
-,TRBJ2-5,TRBV7-2,-,CASSVQETQYF,TGTGCCAGCAGCGTCCAAGAGACCCAGTACTTC
-,TRBJ2-5,TRBV5-1,-,CASSFDPLIEAQYF,TGCGCCAGCAGCTTCGACCCTCTTATCGAGGCCCAGTACTTC
TRBD2,TRBJ2-3,TRBV5-1,-,CASGLAGDYTDTQYF,TGCGCCAGCGGGCTAGCGGGCGATTACACAGATACGCAGTATTTT